One and the same sample provided the 22 T cell receptor beta chains below, sequenced in a study of blood T cell repertoires in COVID-19. Assay: immunoSEQ multiplex PCR; the TCRdb copy retains only in-frame clones and omits some. The table records some 260,000 clones, around 90% of them present only once. Sequencing input: peripheral blood. The receptor source for this set is a human donor in a cohort sampled during active COVID-19.

This rearrangement joins TRBV7-3 to TRBJ1-4; TRBD1 agrees at 7 bases. Germline V gene lookup returns CDR1 SGHTA and CDR2 FQGTGA. CDR3 length: 14 residues. J was trimmed by 4 bases and V by 7 bases; bases with no gene match: 6. In nucleotides, the CDR3 is TGTGCCAGCACGTTAGACAGGGTTAATGAAAAACTGTTTTTT. This translates into CASTLDRVNEKLFF. Full variable domain (remainder filled in from reference TRBV7-3 and TRBJ1-4): GAGVSQTPSNKVTEKGKYVELRCDPISGHTALYWYRQSLGQGPEFLIYFQGTGAADDSGLPNDRFFAVRPEGSVSTLKIQRTERGDSAVYLCASTLDRVNEKLFFGSGTQLSVL.

The chain combines TRBV29-1 with TRBJ1-4; D is ambiguous. CDR3 length: 13 amino acids. Germline V gene lookup returns CDR1 SQVTM and CDR2 ANQGSEA. V was shortened by 4 bases and J by 1 base, with 7 bases between the two germline ends. CDR3 protein: CSVGEGTNEKLFF. CDR3 DNA: TGCAGCGTTGGCGAGGGAACTAATGAAAAACTGTTTTTT.

The CDR3 here is CASSYQETQYF. CDR3 in DNA: TGTGCCAGCAGTTATCAGGAGACCCAGTACTTC. The rearrangement links TRBV6-6 to TRBJ2-5, with D unresolved. The germline V and J ends were trimmed by 3 bases and 5 bases, with 4 bases remaining between them. The CDR3 length is 11 residues. Germline V gene sequence: CDR1 MNHNY, CDR2 SVGAGI (reference sequence).

The chain combines TRBV5-1 with TRBJ1-6; 8 bases are a match to TRBD1. CDR1 is SGHRS and CDR2 is YFSETQ in the germline V gene. The V gene end was trimmed by 4 bases and the J gene end by 4 bases; junction bases not matched to a gene: 4. CDR3 length equals 15 residues. CDR3 nucleotides: TGCGCCAGCAGCCAGGACAGGGTGTATAATTCACCCCTCCACTTT. Protein: CASSQDRVYNSPLHF. The full variable domain, completed using reference TRBV5-1 and TRBJ1-6, is KAGVTQTPRYLIKTRGQQVTLSCSPISGHRSVSWYQQTPGQGLQFLFEYFSETQRNKGNFPGRFSGRQFSNSRSEMNVSTLELGDSALYLCASSQDRVYNSPLHFGNGTRLTVT.

The chain joins TRBV27 to TRBJ1-1; possible D gene TRBD1, 5 bases. The length of the CDR3 is 17 residues. V lost 4 bases, J lost 6 bases, and 24 bases lay in between. Germline values: CDR1 MNHEY, CDR2 SMNVEV (reference sequence). CDR3 sequence: CASSYRGRGVSSAEAFF. In DNA, the CDR3 is TGTGCCAGCAGTTATCGGGGCCGCGGGGTTTCGAGCGCTGAAGCTTTCTTT.

V usage is TRBV10-3 and J usage is TRBJ1-2; 7 bases fit TRBD1. Germline V CDR1 and CDR2: ENHRY, SYGVKD. The junction had 6 bases not matched to a gene; V was cut back by 4 bases and J by 7 bases. The CDR3 extends over 13 amino acids. The chain's CDR3 is CAISALDRAGYTF. Here the CDR3 DNA reads TGTGCCATCAGTGCTTTAGACAGGGCTGGCTACACCTTC.

The gene calls are TRBV7-2 and TRBJ2-3; a possible D gene is TRBD1 (7 bases). The V end was cut by 0 bases, the J end by 1 base, with 14 bases between. The CDR3 covers 17 residues. Looked up from germline, CDR1 is SGHTA and CDR2 is FQGNSA. The CDR3 DNA is TGTGCCAGCAGCTTAGCCGGGACTCAGGGGGGCACAGATACGCAGTATTTT. Its protein product is CASSLAGTQGGTDTQYF.

The chain's CDR3 is CASSLSGDYEQYF. CDR3 sequence (DNA): TGTGCCAGCAGCTTATCCGGAGATTACGAGCAGTACTTC. V gene TRBV13 combines with J gene TRBJ2-7, with D unclear. The CDR3 runs 13 residues. Trimming left V 2 bases short and J 4 bases short, with 9 bases between. Germline V gene lookup returns CDR1 PRHDT and CDR2 FYEKMQ (reference sequence).

This chain uses TRBV30 with TRBJ2-3; possibly TRBD2 for D (5 bases). The CDR3 has 14 amino acids. V lost 0 bases and J lost 8, with 15 bases in between. CDR1 is GTSNPN and CDR2 is SVGIG in the germline V gene (reference sequence). CDR3: CAWSVGGPFGTQYF. In nucleotides, the CDR3 is TGTGCCTGGAGTGTAGGCGGGCCCTTTGGTACGCAGTATTTT.

The V gene is TRBV4-1, the J gene TRBJ2-7; D might be TRBD1 (6 bases). The CDR3 is 18 amino acids. V was shortened by 1 base and J by 0 bases, with 19 bases between the two germline ends. Germline V lookup: CDR1 MGHRA, CDR2 YSYEKL. CDR3 nucleotide sequence: TGCGCCAGCAGCCAAGTCTACACGGGTCAGGGGATCTCCTACGAGCAGTACTTC. It yields the protein CASSQVYTGQGISYEQYF.

The V and J genes are TRBV28 and TRBJ1-1, with a weak D call TRBD1 (6 bases). V dropped 3 bases and J dropped 4 bases, with 18 bases sitting between them. The CDR3 spans 16 residues. Germline-derived CDR1 and CDR2 are MDHEN and SYDVKM. The CDR3 loop reads CASSFPAGDQGTEAFF. The CDR3 DNA reads as TGTGCCAGCAGTTTTCCAGCAGGGGATCAGGGCACTGAAGCTTTCTTT.

A few counts support this clone. This chain connects TRBV27 to TRBJ2-5; the match to TRBD2 covers 7 bases. Trimming at V came to 5 bases and at J to 4 bases, leaving 10 bases not matched to a gene. The CDR3 loop spans 15 amino acids. Germline V gene sequence: CDR1 MNHEY, CDR2 SMNVEV (reference sequence). CDR3 bases: TGTGCCAGCAGTCGTCGCGCGGGAGTGGGAGAGACCCAGTACTTC. This codes for CASSRRAGVGETQYF.

The chain combines TRBV6-5 with TRBJ2-7, with 7 bases fitting TRBD1. The junction had 13 bases not matched to a gene; V was cut back by 2 bases and J by 6 bases. The V gene's germline CDR1 is MNHEY and CDR2 SVGAGI. This CDR3 region has 16 residues. CDR3 bases: TGTGCCAGCAGTTACGTTGTTGACAGGGCCAACCGCGAGCAGTACTTC. Encoded protein: CASSYVVDRANREQYF.

V and J are TRBV6-5 and TRBJ1-6; D is ambiguous. The length of the CDR3 is 12 residues. Per the germline V gene, CDR1 is MNHEY and CDR2 is SVGAGI. Trimming removed 3 bases at V and 9 bases at J, with 6 bases between. CDR3 sequence (DNA): TGTGCCAGCAGTTATGTCCGTTCACCCCTCCACTTT. Translated, it gives CASSYVRSPLHF.

This rearrangement joins TRBV13 to TRBJ2-1; 10 bases align to TRBD1. Per the germline V gene, CDR1 is PRHDT and CDR2 is FYEKMQ (reference sequence). The CDR3 length is 16 residues. Unmatched junction bases numbered 11, after V lost 5 bases and J lost 7 bases. CDR3 in amino acids: CASSAAGTGETNEQFF. Written as DNA, the CDR3 is TGTGCCAGCAGCGCCGCCGGGACAGGGGAAACTAATGAGCAGTTCTTC. Together with reference TRBV13 and TRBJ2-1, the CDR3 gives the full variable domain: AAGVIQSPRHLIKEKRETATLKCYPIPRHDTVYWYQQGPGQDPQFLISFYEKMQSDKGSIPDRFSAQQFSDYHSELNMSSLELGDSALYFCASSAAGTGETNEQFFGPGTRLTVL.

This clone appeared once. This chain joins TRBV7-2 and TRBJ1-3; D remains ambiguous. The germline V gene has CDR1 SGHTA and CDR2 FQGNSA. V gave up 5 bases and J gave up 8 bases, with 16 bases separating them. The CDR3 sequence is 14 residues long. CDR3 residues: CASSEGLGFDTIYF. In nucleotides, the CDR3 is TGTGCCAGCAGCGAGGGCCTTGGATTTGACACCATATATTTT.

The rearrangement uses TRBV5-5 and TRBJ2-1, with 8 positions matching TRBD2. Trimming took 5 bases from V and 7 from J; bases not matched to a gene: 11. In germline, CDR1 is SGHKS, CDR2 YYEKEE (reference sequence). The CDR3 is 15 residues long. In DNA, the CDR3 is TGTGCCAGCAGTCGGGGGAGCGGGAGTGTGAATGAGCAGTTCTTC. This encodes CASSRGSGSVNEQFF.

This sequence joins TRBV2 and TRBJ2-7, with D perhaps matching TRBD2 (5 bases). The V end lost 3 bases, the J end lost 0 bases, and 15 bases lay between the germline ends. Per the germline V gene, CDR1 is SNHLY and CDR2 is FYNNEI. There are 16 residues in the CDR3. The CDR3 DNA reads as TGTGCCAGCAGTGACGGGCTAGCCCCTAGCTCCTACGAGCAGTACTTC. Translating gives CASSDGLAPSSYEQYF.

The V gene is TRBV7-9, the J gene TRBJ1-5; 7 bases agree with TRBD1. Unmatched junction bases numbered 6, after V lost 5 bases and J lost 5 bases. Germline CDR1 SEHNR, CDR2 FQNEAQ (reference sequence). The CDR3 consists of 14 residues. The CDR3 sequence is CASSRTGPDQPQHF. CDR3 coding DNA: TGTGCCAGCAGCCGGACAGGCCCTGATCAGCCCCAGCATTTT.

The chain uses TRBV25-1 and TRBJ2-7; possible D gene TRBD1, 8 bases. The germline V and J ends were trimmed by 8 bases and 12 bases, with 29 bases remaining between them. Germline-derived CDR1 and CDR2 are MGHDK and SYGVNS. This CDR3 has 15 residues. CDR3 bases: TGTGCCAGCCCTATTAGGGGGGGCGACAGGGGCCATCGGTACTTC. Translated, it gives CASPIRGGDRGHRYF.

This clone was detected only once. The chain recombines TRBV30 with TRBJ2-5, with 10 bases identical to TRBD2. Germline V gene sequence: CDR1 GTSNPN, CDR2 SVGIG (reference sequence). CDR3 length equals 12 residues. The trim removed 8 bases at V and 5 bases at J, leaving 5 bases unmatched. CDR3 DNA: TGTGCCGCAAAAGCGGGAGGGGAGACCCAGTACTTC. Translation: CAAKAGGETQYF.

The J gene is TRBJ2-1, the V gene TRBV2; 8 positions agree with TRBD2. J was trimmed by 6 bases and V by 0 bases; bases with no gene match: 7. This CDR3 contains 16 residues. CDR1 and CDR2 from the germline V gene are SNHLY and FYNNEI. CDR3 DNA sequence: TGTGCCAGCAGTGAAGCGGAGCGGGAGCTCCCCAATGAGCAGTTCTTC. As protein: CASSEAERELPNEQFF.